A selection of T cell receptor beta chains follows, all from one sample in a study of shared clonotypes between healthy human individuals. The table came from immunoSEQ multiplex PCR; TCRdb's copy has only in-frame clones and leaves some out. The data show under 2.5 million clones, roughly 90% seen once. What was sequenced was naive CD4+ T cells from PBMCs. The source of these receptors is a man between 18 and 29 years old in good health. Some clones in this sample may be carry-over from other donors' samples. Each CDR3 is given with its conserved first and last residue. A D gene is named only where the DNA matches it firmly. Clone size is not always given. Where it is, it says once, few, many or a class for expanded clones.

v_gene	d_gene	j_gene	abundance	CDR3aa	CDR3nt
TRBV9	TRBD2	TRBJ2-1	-	CASSVVIAGGAGEQFF	TGTGCCAGCAGCGTAGTGATAGCGGGAGGAGCTGGTGAGCAGTTCTTC
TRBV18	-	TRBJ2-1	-	CASSPPSDNEQFF	TGTGCCAGCTCACCACCATCCGACAATGAGCAGTTCTTC
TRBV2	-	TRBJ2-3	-	CASSGRGPDTQYF	TGTGCCAGCAGTGGTAGAGGGCCAGATACGCAGTATTTT
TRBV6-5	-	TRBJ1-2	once	CASSYSRNYGYTF	TGTGCCAGCAGTTACTCACGTAACTATGGCTACACCTTC
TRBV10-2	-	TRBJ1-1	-	CASSVRWREGPEAFF	TGCGCCAGCAGTGTTAGATGGCGGGAGGGCCCTGAAGCTTTCTTT
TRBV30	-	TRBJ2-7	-	CAWSVSSHEQYF	TGTGCCTGGAGTGTAAGCAGCCACGAGCAGTACTTC
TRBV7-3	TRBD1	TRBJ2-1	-	CASSLNRGTGVGEQFF	TGTGCCAGCAGCTTAAATCGAGGGACAGGGGTAGGTGAGCAGTTCTTC
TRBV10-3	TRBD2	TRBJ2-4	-	CATKTSNIQYF	TGTGCCACCAAGACTAGCAACATTCAGTACTTC
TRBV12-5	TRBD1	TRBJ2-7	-	CASGYPGQGYSYEQYF	TGTGCTAGTGGTTACCCGGGACAGGGATACTCCTACGAGCAGTACTTC
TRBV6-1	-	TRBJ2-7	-	CASSEWGSEQYF	TGTGCCAGCAGTGAATGGGGGTCCGAGCAGTACTTC
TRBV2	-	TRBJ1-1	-	CASRAVYMNTEAFF	TGTGCCAGCAGGGCGGTTTACATGAACACTGAAGCTTTCTTT
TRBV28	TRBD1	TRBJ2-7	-	CASSSPATGSRNEQYF	TGTGCCAGCAGTTCTCCTGCGACAGGGTCGAGGAACGAGCAGTACTTC
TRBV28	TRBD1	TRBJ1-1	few	CASSLWDRAFF	TGTGCCAGCAGTTTATGGGACAGGGCTTTCTTT
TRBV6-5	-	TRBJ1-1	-	CASSSNMNTEAFF	TGTGCCAGCAGTTCAAACATGAACACTGAAGCTTTCTTT
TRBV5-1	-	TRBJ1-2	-	CASSLAGRDLANYGYTF	TGCGCCAGCAGCTTGGCTGGCAGGGATTTGGCTAACTATGGCTACACCTTC
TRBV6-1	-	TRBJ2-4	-	CASSEVGWEMNIQYF	TGTGCCAGCAGTGAAGTAGGGTGGGAAATGAACATTCAGTACTTC
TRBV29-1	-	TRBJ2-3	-	CSVVAGSTDTQYF	TGCAGCGTTGTGGCAGGGAGCACAGATACGCAGTATTTT
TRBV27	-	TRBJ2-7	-	CATSRGGNYEQYF	TGTGCCACCTCAAGGGGGGGCAACTACGAGCAGTACTTC
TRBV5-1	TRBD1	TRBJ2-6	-	CASSLGQGAGANVLTF	TGCGCCAGCAGCTTGGGACAGGGGGCTGGGGCCAACGTCCTGACTTTC
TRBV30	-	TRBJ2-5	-	CAWARSEETQYF	TGTGCCTGGGCTCGCAGTGAAGAGACCCAGTACTTC
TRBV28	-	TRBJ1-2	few	CASGVGYTF	TGTGCCAGCGGAGTAGGCTACACCTTC
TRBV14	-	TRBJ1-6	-	CASSQDGAARNSPLHF	TGTGCCAGCAGCCAAGATGGAGCAGCGCGGAATTCACCCCTCCACTTT
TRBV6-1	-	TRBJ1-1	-	CASSPGHREAFF	TGTGCCAGCAGTCCGGGACACCGTGAAGCTTTCTTT
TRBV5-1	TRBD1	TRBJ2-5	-	CASSLETGEETQYF	TGCGCCAGCAGCTTGGAAACAGGGGAAGAGACCCAGTACTTC
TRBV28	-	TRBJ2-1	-	CACSRAETYNEQFF	TGTGCCTGCTCGAGGGCTGAAACCTACAATGAGCAGTTCTTC
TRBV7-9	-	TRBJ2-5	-	CASAREETQYF	TGTGCCAGCGCTCGCGAAGAGACCCAGTACTTC
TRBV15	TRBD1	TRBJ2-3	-	CATTWDRETDTQYF	TGTGCCACCACCTGGGACAGGGAAACAGATACGCAGTATTTT
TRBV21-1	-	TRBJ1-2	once	CASSKVGSSDRGYTF	TGTGCCAGCAGCAAAGTCGGGAGTTCAGACCGTGGCTACACCTTC
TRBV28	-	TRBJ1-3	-	CASSLRREGSTIYF	TGTGCCAGCAGTTTACGTCGAGAGGGGAGCACCATATATTTT
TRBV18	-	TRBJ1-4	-	CASSPDRTAAEKLFF	TGTGCCAGCTCACCAGACAGAACGGCTGCCGAAAAACTGTTTTTT
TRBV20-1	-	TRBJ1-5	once	CSAEQLQPQHF	TGCAGTGCTGAACAACTTCAGCCCCAGCATTTT
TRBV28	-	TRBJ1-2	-	CASSLEYRAGGDGYTF	TGTGCCAGCAGTTTAGAGTACAGGGCGGGGGGCGATGGCTACACCTTC